This TCR beta chain emerged from a study of T cell changes during pregnancy in multiple sclerosis. Clones were read by immunoSEQ multiplex PCR, and TCRdb kept only the in-frame ones, dropping some. The sample contains 100,000 or so clones, 92% of which appear only once. The CDR3 runs to 14 residues. CDR1 is MDHEN, CDR2 SYDVKM, per germline. After removal of 4 bases from V and 3 bases from J, the junction contained 3 bases not matched to a gene. The chain recombines TRBV28 with TRBJ1-3; TRBD1 matches 7 bases. The input for sequencing was peripheral blood, taken after pregnancy. This receptor was obtained from a female donor with multiple sclerosis, enrolled in a pregnancy study. The CDR3 protein is CASSSTGLGNTIYF. The CDR3 region has the DNA TGTGCCAGCAGTTCGACAGGGCTTGGAAACACCATATATTTT.